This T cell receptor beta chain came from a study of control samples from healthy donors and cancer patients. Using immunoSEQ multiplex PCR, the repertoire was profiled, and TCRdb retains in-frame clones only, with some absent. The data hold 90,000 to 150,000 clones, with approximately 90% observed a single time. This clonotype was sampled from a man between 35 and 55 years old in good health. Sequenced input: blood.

For the CDR3, the DNA is TGTGCCTGGAGTGTACGGAGGGGGCGGGAAAAACTGTTTTTT. It codes for CAWSVRRGREKLFF. The chain joins TRBV30 to TRBJ1-4, with 7 bases aligning to TRBD1. The CDR3 runs to 14 residues. Germline assignment: CDR1 GTSNPN and CDR2 SVGIG (reference sequence). V shed 0 bases and J 8 bases; nucleotides not matched to a gene: 6.